This TCR beta chain was found in a study of T cell repertoires in cytomegalovirus infection. V shed 3 bases, J shed 12 bases, and the junction held 6 bases outside the gene matches. Germline V gives CDR1 MNHEY, CDR2 SMNVEV (reference sequence). This CDR3 has 14 residues. TCRdb called the reads again in MiXCR, with one record for every CDR3 protein. The table records about 47,000 distinct CDR3 sequences, less than 20% of them present only once. General observations from the study: HLA-C-restricted CMV-specific TCR beta clonotypes were dominant in the ex vivo response.

Notes on this clonotype: Its target is not known.

The receptor's source is a human donor in good health (CMV status not recorded). Some clones in this sample may be carry-over from other donors' samples. Sequenced material: CD8+ T cells from cultured PBMCs, taken from culture after CMV antigen stimulation. V is TRBV27 and J is TRBJ2-6; 9 nucleotides match TRBD1. CDR3 sequence (DNA): TGTGCCAGCAGTTTGGGGACAGGGTATGGCGTCCTGACTTTC. Its translation: CASSLGTGYGVLTF.